This T cell receptor (beta chain) was sequenced during a study of T cell repertoires in ileal Crohn's disease. Deletions cut 3 bases from V and 5 bases from J, with 17 bases between. This CDR3 has 16 amino acids. Germline V gives CDR1 SGHVS, CDR2 FQNEAQ. This clone was detected only once. The method was immunoSEQ multiplex PCR; TCRdb's version includes in-frame clones alone and lacks a portion of them. The sample carries approximately 6,700 clones, around 72% recorded once. Time point given: proximal margin of the surgical specimen (macroscopically non-inflamed). This clonotype originated in an adult with Crohn's disease. The chain carries TRBV7-8 and TRBJ2-1; weak D call: TRBD1 (5 bases). Material for sequencing was ileal tissue. Written as DNA, the CDR3 is TGTGCCAGCAGCTTCCCAGGCCAGGGTAGGCACAATGAGCAGTTCTTC. Protein: CASSFPGQGRHNEQFF.